The clone carrying this T cell receptor (beta chain) was seen only a few times. The data stem from a study of blood T cells in healthy people across ages. Using a J-beta primer mix together with a sample-barcoded 5' primer, a second PCR was run for about 6 to 12 cycles. TCRdb used MiXCR to reprocess the 5' RACE reads, holding one entry per CDR3 protein. Of about 800,000 distinct CDR3 sequences in the sample, approximately 25% were seen once. The CDR3 contains 14 residues. Trimming removed 5 bases from V and 8 bases from J; junction bases left unmatched: 6. These data also formed part of another study, on T cells of mothers and their children. That work contributes: No persistent microchimeric T cell clones were detected at around 100 clones per million clonotypes sensitivity.

The sequenced sample consisted of blood. The V gene is TRBV12-3 or TRBV12-4, the J gene TRBJ2-1, with 10 bases that match TRBD2. The source of this sequence is a boy aged 10-17 years in good health. Here the CDR3 DNA reads TGTGCCAGCAGTAAGCGGGAGGGTGCGGATGAGCAGTTCTTC. Translated: CASSKREGADEQFF.